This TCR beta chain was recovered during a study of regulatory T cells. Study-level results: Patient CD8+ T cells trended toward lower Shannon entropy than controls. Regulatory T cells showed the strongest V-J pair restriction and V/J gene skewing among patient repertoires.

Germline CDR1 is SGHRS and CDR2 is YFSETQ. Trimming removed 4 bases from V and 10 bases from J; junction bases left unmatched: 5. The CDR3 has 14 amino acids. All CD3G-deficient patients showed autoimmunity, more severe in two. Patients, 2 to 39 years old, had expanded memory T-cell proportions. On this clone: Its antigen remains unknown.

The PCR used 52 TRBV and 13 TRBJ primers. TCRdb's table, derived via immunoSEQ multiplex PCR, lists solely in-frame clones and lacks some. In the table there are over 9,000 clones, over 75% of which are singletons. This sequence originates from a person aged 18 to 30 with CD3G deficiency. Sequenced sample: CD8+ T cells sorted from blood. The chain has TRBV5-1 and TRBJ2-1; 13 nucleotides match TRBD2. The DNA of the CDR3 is TGCGCCAGCAGCGATGGACTAGCGGGAGACGAGCAGTTCTTC. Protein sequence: CASSDGLAGDEQFF.